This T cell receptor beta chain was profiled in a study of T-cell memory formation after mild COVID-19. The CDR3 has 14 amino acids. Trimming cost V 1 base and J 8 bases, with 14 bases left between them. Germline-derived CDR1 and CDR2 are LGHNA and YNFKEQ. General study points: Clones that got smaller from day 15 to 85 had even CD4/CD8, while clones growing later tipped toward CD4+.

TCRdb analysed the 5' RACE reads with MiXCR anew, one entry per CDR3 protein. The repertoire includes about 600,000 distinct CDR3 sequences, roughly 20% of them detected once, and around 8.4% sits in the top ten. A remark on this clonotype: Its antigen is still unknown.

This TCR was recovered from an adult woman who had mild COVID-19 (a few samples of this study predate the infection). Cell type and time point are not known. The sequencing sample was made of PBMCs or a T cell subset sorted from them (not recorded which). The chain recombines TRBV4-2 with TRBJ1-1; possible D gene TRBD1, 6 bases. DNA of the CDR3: TGTGCCAGCAGCCAAGGGACAGCGCGCCCGGAAGCTTTCTTT. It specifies CASSQGTARPEAFF.